This T cell receptor beta chain was recorded in a study of long-term antiretroviral therapy in people with HIV. Trimming cost V 2 bases and J 5 bases, with 15 bases left between them. The CDR3 is made up of 15 amino acids. The germline V gene encodes CDR1 SGHTA and CDR2 FQGNSA. Whole-study findings and limits: Absence of data on ART adherence, viral resistance or therapy changes was noted. Blood in the study was drawn between the mid-2000s and the late 2010s, possibly under older ART regimens, which may be less effective than current ones. The repertoire was dominated at all time points by clones expanded before ART.

Samples were assayed with immunoSEQ v3.0 at survey level. The assay was immunoSEQ multiplex PCR, and TCRdb's table has in-frame clones only and misses some. This table holds tens of thousands of clones, about 90% found once. A note on this clone: Its antigen is undetermined.

V and J are TRBV7-2 and TRBJ2-5; TRBD2 might be the D (5 bases). The sequenced sample was unsorted PBMCs, obtained 2 years after starting antiretroviral therapy. The origin of this receptor is a man between 45 and 60 years old with HIV. CDR3: CASSLTAIRGETQYF. In nucleotides, the CDR3 is TGTGCCAGCAGCTTAACAGCCATCCGAGGGGAGACCCAGTACTTC.